The source of this T cell receptor beta chain is a study of T cells in Graves' hyperthyroidism and ophthalmopathy. The V gene's germline CDR1 is KGHSH and CDR2 LQKENI. The J segment lost 4 bases and the V segment lost 3 bases, leaving 11 bases of the junction unmatched. This CDR3 has 17 residues. Uncontrolled infections, other autoimmune diseases, pregnancy or lactation led to exclusion of patients. This clonotype appeared a single time. The TCR beta CDR3 regions underwent amplification using RNA transcripts as the source. First-round RT-PCR targeting the TCR CDR3 was performed with the HTBI primer set. In TCRdb, the multiplex PCR reads were re-called with MiXCR into one record per CDR3 protein. The sample consists of about 400,000 distinct CDR3 sequences, roughly 15% of them appearing once.

Input material: blood. This sequence joins TRBV18 and TRBJ2-1; TRBD2 matches at 8 bases. The sequence derives from a man aged 18-30 years with Graves' ophthalmopathy. The CDR3 DNA reads as TGTGCCAGCTCACCCGGGGTAGCGGGACCCGGGTACAATGAGCAGTTCTTC. It encodes CASSPGVAGPGYNEQFF.